A single sample is the source of the 3 T cell receptor beta chains below, sequenced in a study of Ad26.COV2.S vaccination and SARS-CoV-2 variants. This sample's treatment: some 19 received Ad26.COV2.S at low or high dose, single or two shots; five or six received placebo; per-sample allocation not given. It was on day 63 after the first vaccine or placebo injection that samples were taken. The table came from immunoSEQ multiplex PCR; TCRdb's copy has only in-frame clones and leaves some out. The sample has 440,000 or so clones, 80% to 90% seen once. This specimen was peripheral blood, taken in a trial of Ad26.COV2.S vaccine versus placebo. Every receptor here comes from a person between 18 and 60 years old who received the Ad26.COV2.S COVID-19 vaccine or a placebo.

This chain uses TRBV5-1 with TRBJ1-2, with 10 bases identical to TRBD1. The CDR3 totals 16 residues. Germline values: CDR1 SGHRS, CDR2 YFSETQ. The V and J ends lost 1 base and 6 bases, in that order; junction bases with no gene match: 9. This CDR3 reads CASSLYPLDRGHGYTF. The CDR3 region has the DNA TGCGCCAGCAGCTTGTACCCCCTCGACAGGGGGCATGGCTACACCTTC.

V gene TRBV10-2 combines with J gene TRBJ2-3, with 11 bases aligning to TRBD2. Unmatched junction bases numbered 5, after V lost 4 bases and J lost 5 bases. CDR1 is WSHSY and CDR2 is SAAADI in the germline V gene. There are 15 residues in the CDR3. CDR3 region: CASSVLAGAEDTQYF. For the CDR3, the DNA is TGCGCCAGCAGTGTACTAGCGGGGGCCGAAGATACGCAGTATTTT.

V gene TRBV6-1 combines with J gene TRBJ1-5; 7 bases are shared with TRBD1. The CDR3 contains 15 residues. Germline V gene sequence: CDR1 MNHNS, CDR2 SASEGT. V trimming: 0 bases; J trimming: 6 bases; junction bases outside the gene matches: 5. The CDR3 protein is CASSEAGGAIQPQHF. CDR3 coding DNA: TGTGCCAGCAGTGAAGCAGGGGGCGCAATTCAGCCCCAGCATTTT.